Sequencing of this T cell receptor (beta chain) was carried out in a study of blood T cell repertoires in COVID-19. About the study: Acute and convalescent COVID-19 specimens originated in the United States, Italy and Spain.

Participants were aged about 18 to 90 years, lived in over 20 US areas, and enrolled virtually. Cohort placement rested on clinical history that participants reported themselves. V gave up 8 bases and J gave up 7 bases, with 21 bases separating them. This CDR3 has 15 residues. The germline gives CDR1 MNHEY, CDR2 SVGAGI. Methods used by the authors: Nucleated cell counts were estimated from reference gene primer amplification. TCRdb's table, derived via immunoSEQ multiplex PCR, lists solely in-frame clones and lacks some. That table is the source of V, J and clone size, and D and trimming were worked out from the DNA. The sample carries about 190,000 clones, less than 85% recorded once.

This chain connects TRBV6-5 to TRBJ1-3; TRBD1 might be the D (5 bases). Sequenced input: PBMCs or T cells enriched from blood (not recorded which). This TCR was recovered from a woman under 40 who had recovered from COVID-19. The DNA of the CDR3 is TGTGCCAGCCAACGCTTCGGGACGGGAGGGAACACCATATATTTT. It specifies CASQRFGTGGNTIYF.